Listed below are T cell receptor beta chains from one sample, sequenced in a study of T cell changes during pregnancy in multiple sclerosis. The repertoire was sequenced with immunoSEQ multiplex PCR; TCRdb's copy has only in-frame clones and lacks some. The table includes 65,000 to 80,000 clones, around nine tenths detected once. The sample here was CD4+ T cells from peripheral blood mononuclear cells, taken before pregnancy. These receptors all stem from a female donor with multiple sclerosis, enrolled in a pregnancy study. CDR3s include the opening cysteine and the closing phenylalanine or tryptophan. D genes are given only for firm matches. Size is stated for part of the rows, as once, few or many counts, or as a class when the clone is expanded.

V gene: TRBV23-1
D gene: TRBD1
J gene: TRBJ2-7
clone size: .
CDR3 DNA: TGCGCCAGCAGTCAGGGGACAGCCGAAGGGTCCTACGAGCAGTACTTC
CDR3 protein: CASSQGTAEGSYEQYF

V gene: TRBV30
D gene: .
J gene: TRBJ1-1
clone size: .
CDR3 DNA: TGTGCCTGGATACGGCTCCCGGGCACTGAAGCTTTCTTT
CDR3 protein: CAWIRLPGTEAFF

V gene: TRBV19
D gene: TRBD1
J gene: TRBJ2-2
clone size: .
CDR3 DNA: TGTGCCAGTAGAGGGGGCGAAATCGGGGAGCTGTTTTTT
CDR3 protein: CASRGGEIGELFF

V gene: TRBV5-1
D gene: TRBD2
J gene: TRBJ2-7
clone size: .
CDR3 DNA: TGCGCCAGCAGCTTTGGCGGGGGAACCTACGAGCAGTACTTC
CDR3 protein: CASSFGGGTYEQYF

V gene: TRBV30
D gene: .
J gene: TRBJ2-7
clone size: .
CDR3 DNA: TGTGCCTGGAGTTTGGGGGGGGGCCTGAAAGAGCAGTACTTC
CDR3 protein: CAWSLGGGLKEQYF

V gene: TRBV19
D gene: TRBD2
J gene: TRBJ2-1
clone size: once
CDR3 DNA: TGTGCCAGTAGTGTACCGGGACTAGCGGGAGAAGGGCAGTTCTTC
CDR3 protein: CASSVPGLAGEGQFF

V gene: TRBV4-2
D gene: TRBD1
J gene: TRBJ1-1
clone size: .
CDR3 DNA: TGTGCCAGCAGCCGAAAGACAGGGGGCGTCCTTGACACTGAAGCTTTCTTT
CDR3 protein: CASSRKTGGVLDTEAFF

V gene: TRBV19
D gene: TRBD1
J gene: TRBJ2-7
clone size: .
CDR3 DNA: TGTGCCAGTAGTATGCAGGGGGATGGGGAGCAGTACTTC
CDR3 protein: CASSMQGDGEQYF

V gene: TRBV7-9
D gene: TRBD2
J gene: TRBJ2-2
clone size: .
CDR3 DNA: TGTGCCAGCAGCTTTACTAGCGGGGAGAACACCGGGGAGCTGTTTTTT
CDR3 protein: CASSFTSGENTGELFF

V gene: TRBV5-1
D gene: .
J gene: TRBJ2-1
clone size: .
CDR3 DNA: TGCGCCAGCAGCGGCGGGGCCAGCTCCTACAATGAGCAGTTCTTC
CDR3 protein: CASSGGASSYNEQFF

V gene: TRBV7-2
D gene: TRBD2
J gene: TRBJ2-3
clone size: .
CDR3 DNA: TGTGCCAGCAGCTCCAGACTAGCGGGAGGCACAGATACGCAGTATTTT
CDR3 protein: CASSSRLAGGTDTQYF

V gene: TRBV6-1
D gene: TRBD1
J gene: TRBJ2-1
clone size: once
CDR3 DNA: TGTGCCAACCGTCCAGGGGGTAAGAATGAGCAGTTCTTC
CDR3 protein: CANRPGGKNEQFF

V gene: TRBV29-1
D gene: TRBD1
J gene: TRBJ2-5
clone size: once
CDR3 DNA: TGCAGCGTTGAAGGGGACAGGGGTATACAAGAGACCCAGTACTTC
CDR3 protein: CSVEGDRGIQETQYF

V gene: TRBV5-4
D gene: .
J gene: TRBJ2-6
clone size: .
CDR3 DNA: TGTGCCAGCAGCTTCACAGGGTTAAGGTCTGGGGCCAACGTCCTGACTTTC
CDR3 protein: CASSFTGLRSGANVLTF

V gene: TRBV10-3
D gene: TRBD1
J gene: TRBJ1-2
clone size: .
CDR3 DNA: TGTGCCATCAGGGCGCAGGGGGCGAATGGCTACACCTTC
CDR3 protein: CAIRAQGANGYTF

V gene: TRBV7-7
D gene: .
J gene: TRBJ2-7
clone size: .
CDR3 DNA: TGTGCCAGCAGCTTAGGTAGCGGATCGAGTGAGCAGTACTTC
CDR3 protein: CASSLGSGSSEQYF

V gene: TRBV6-1
D gene: TRBD1
J gene: TRBJ2-2
clone size: .
CDR3 DNA: TGTGCCAGCAGTGAATGGGCAGGGACAGGGAACACCGGGGAGCTGTTTTTT
CDR3 protein: CASSEWAGTGNTGELFF

V gene: TRBV7-6
D gene: TRBD2
J gene: TRBJ2-2
clone size: .
CDR3 DNA: TGTGCCAGCAGCGGGACTAGCTTCACCGGGGAGCTGTTTTTT
CDR3 protein: CASSGTSFTGELFF

V gene: TRBV10-3
D gene: TRBD1
J gene: TRBJ1-2
clone size: .
CDR3 DNA: TGTGCCATCAGTGGGACAGGGGGCGATGGCTACACCTTC
CDR3 protein: CAISGTGGDGYTF

V gene: TRBV7-2
D gene: .
J gene: TRBJ2-3
clone size: .
CDR3 DNA: TGTGCCAGCAGCTTTACCAGCGGAAGCACAGATACGCAGTATTTT
CDR3 protein: CASSFTSGSTDTQYF

V gene: TRBV7-9
D gene: .
J gene: TRBJ2-1
clone size: .
CDR3 DNA: TGTGCCAGCACCAGGGACTCCTACAATGAGCAGTTCTTC
CDR3 protein: CASTRDSYNEQFF

V gene: TRBV18
D gene: .
J gene: TRBJ2-1
clone size: few
CDR3 DNA: TGTGCCAGCTCGACAGGAACCTACTCCTACAATGAGCAGTTCTTC
CDR3 protein: CASSTGTYSYNEQFF

V gene: TRBV5-4
D gene: .
J gene: TRBJ1-4
clone size: .
CDR3 DNA: TGTGCCAGCAGTCAGGGCAGGAGAGAAAAACTGTTTTTT
CDR3 protein: CASSQGRREKLFF

V gene: TRBV5-1
D gene: .
J gene: TRBJ1-4
clone size: .
CDR3 DNA: TGCGCCAGCAGCCCAGGGGCAACTAATGAAAAACTGTTTTTT
CDR3 protein: CASSPGATNEKLFF

V gene: TRBV6-6
D gene: TRBD1
J gene: TRBJ1-2
clone size: once
CDR3 DNA: TGTGCCAGCAGCCCAGGGGGGAACTATGGCTACACCTTC
CDR3 protein: CASSPGGNYGYTF

V gene: TRBV10-3
D gene: TRBD1
J gene: TRBJ2-7
clone size: .
CDR3 DNA: TGTGCCACCAGGGGGACAGGGGCCTACGAGCAGTACTTC
CDR3 protein: CATRGTGAYEQYF

V gene: TRBV7-6
D gene: .
J gene: TRBJ2-6
clone size: .
CDR3 DNA: TGTGCCAGCAGCTTAGGTTTCGGCGGTCGAGGGGCCAACGTCCTGACTTTC
CDR3 protein: CASSLGFGGRGANVLTF

V gene: TRBV9
D gene: TRBD2
J gene: TRBJ2-2
clone size: once
CDR3 DNA: TGTGCCAGCAGCGTAGTAGCGGGAAACACCGGGGAGCTGTTTTTT
CDR3 protein: CASSVVAGNTGELFF

V gene: TRBV5-6
D gene: TRBD1
J gene: TRBJ2-2
clone size: .
CDR3 DNA: TGTGCCAGCAGCTTCAGGGGGCTCCCCGGGGAGCTGTTTTTT
CDR3 protein: CASSFRGLPGELFF

V gene: TRBV2
D gene: TRBD2
J gene: TRBJ2-1
clone size: .
CDR3 DNA: TGTGCCAGCAGCGCCACTAGCGGGGGGGCCAGCAATGAGCAGTTCTTC
CDR3 protein: CASSATSGGASNEQFF

V gene: TRBV7-2
D gene: .
J gene: TRBJ1-2
clone size: .
CDR3 DNA: TGTGCCAGCAGCCTCGAGGCCAGTGACTATGGCTACACCTTC
CDR3 protein: CASSLEASDYGYTF

V gene: TRBV18
D gene: .
J gene: TRBJ1-2
clone size: .
CDR3 DNA: TGTGCCAGCTCACTCGACAACAACTATGGCTACACCTTC
CDR3 protein: CASSLDNNYGYTF

V gene: TRBV13
D gene: .
J gene: TRBJ1-5
clone size: .
CDR3 DNA: TGTGCCAGCAGCTTAGGACAGACAAATCAGCCCCAGCATTTT
CDR3 protein: CASSLGQTNQPQHF

V gene: TRBV5-1
D gene: .
J gene: TRBJ2-7
clone size: .
CDR3 DNA: TGCGCCAGCAGCTCAGTCGCCGTCTCCTACGAGCAGTACTTC
CDR3 protein: CASSSVAVSYEQYF

V gene: TRBV5-5
D gene: TRBD2
J gene: TRBJ2-2
clone size: .
CDR3 DNA: TGTGCCAGCAGTTCTCTAGCGGGGGGTATCACCGGGGAGCTGTTTTTT
CDR3 protein: CASSSLAGGITGELFF

V gene: TRBV27
D gene: TRBD1
J gene: TRBJ1-1
clone size: .
CDR3 DNA: TGTGCCAGCAGTAAATCCGGGACAGTGAACACTGAAGCTTTCTTT
CDR3 protein: CASSKSGTVNTEAFF

V gene: TRBV7-2
D gene: .
J gene: TRBJ2-7
clone size: .
CDR3 DNA: TGTGCCAGCAGCTTCCGGGTCCCCGCCTACGAGCAGTACTTC
CDR3 protein: CASSFRVPAYEQYF

V gene: TRBV18
D gene: .
J gene: TRBJ2-3
clone size: .
CDR3 DNA: TGTGCCAGCTCACCAAAGACTAAAACGTTAGATACGCAGTATTTT
CDR3 protein: CASSPKTKTLDTQYF

V gene: TRBV28
D gene: .
J gene: TRBJ2-7
clone size: .
CDR3 DNA: TGTGCCAGCAGTTTACTGGAGGGAGTACGGTACGAGCAGTACTTC
CDR3 protein: CASSLLEGVRYEQYF

V gene: TRBV7-3
D gene: .
J gene: TRBJ2-3
clone size: .
CDR3 DNA: TGTGCCAGCAGCTTAAAATCGAGAAACGAAGGGGGGGCCACAGATACGCAGTATTTT
CDR3 protein: CASSLKSRNEGGATDTQYF

V gene: TRBV11-2
D gene: TRBD1
J gene: TRBJ2-7
clone size: .
CDR3 DNA: TGTGCCAGCAGCTTACCAGGGGGTCACCACGAGCAGTACTTC
CDR3 protein: CASSLPGGHHEQYF